Here is one T cell receptor beta chain with its context. Its antigen is unknown. The CDR3 is 17 residues long. The J segment lost 4 bases and the V segment lost 4 bases, leaving 10 bases of the junction unmatched. Germline CDR1 and CDR2: SGHRS and YFSETQ. Donors in the study were healthy people who gave bone marrow. This entry comes from a study of cytomegalovirus exposure and HLA in healthy donors. The study's findings and limits: Sequencing depth roughly uniform across donors was assumed in presence/absence analyses.

PCR involved 60 Vbeta and 13 Jbeta primers. Here immunoSEQ multiplex PCR was the method, and the copy in TCRdb shows in-frame clones only, minus some. The sample yields over 100,000 clones, about four fifths seen once. The gene calls are TRBV5-1 and TRBJ1-6; 8 bases match TRBD1. The sequence came from a young man in good health and CMV-seropositive. Sequencing was done on a sample of PBMCs. The DNA of the CDR3 is TGCGCCAGCAGCGCGAGGACAGGGAGCCAGTATAATTCACCCCTCCACTTT. Protein: CASSARTGSQYNSPLHF.